The 32 T cell receptor beta chains given below trace back to one sample, sequenced in a study of blood T cell repertoires in COVID-19. Assay used: immunoSEQ multiplex PCR; TCRdb lists only in-frame clones, some missing. The sample consists of some 190,000 clones, 80% to 90% of them appearing once. The sample was peripheral blood. The receptor source for this set is a human donor with active or convalescent COVID-19. The donor label of this sample is uncertain.

V usage is TRBV6-2 or TRBV6-3 and J usage is TRBJ2-4; unclear D gene. Germline-derived CDR1 and CDR2 are MNHEY and SVGEGT. The CDR3 covers 14 residues. V was pared by 5 bases and J by 0 bases, with 8 bases between. The CDR3 bases are TGTGCCAGCAGTCAGGTACTAGCCAAAAACATTCAGTACTTC. Amino acids: CASSQVLAKNIQYF.

The table lists this clone with a few counts. The J gene is TRBJ2-7, the V gene TRBV2; 8 bases are shared with TRBD2. The CDR3 has 15 amino acids. In germline, CDR1 is SNHLY, CDR2 FYNNEI. The V segment lost 8 bases and the J segment 4 bases; nucleotides outside the gene matches: 13. The DNA for the CDR3 is TGTGCCAGCGACTTGGCGGGAGGAAGTTCGTACGAGCAGTACTTC. This sequence encodes CASDLAGGSSYEQYF.

CDR3 coding DNA: TGTGCCAGCAGCTTTCAGGGGGGTCAGCCCCAGCATTTT. Protein sequence: CASSFQGGQPQHF. This chain uses TRBV11-2 with TRBJ1-5; 7 bases agree with TRBD1. J was trimmed by 6 bases and V by 3 bases; bases with no gene match: 2. The CDR3 is made up of 13 amino acids. Germline V lookup: CDR1 SGHAT, CDR2 FQNNGV.

The V and J genes are TRBV7-2 and TRBJ2-1; 13 positions agree with TRBD2. The germline CDR1 and CDR2 sequences are SGHTA and FQGNSA. Trimming at V came to 5 bases and at J to 10 bases, leaving 8 bases not matched to a gene. This CDR3 is 15 amino acids long. The CDR3 spells CASSPELAGGQEQFF. The CDR3 bases are TGTGCCAGCAGCCCAGAACTAGCGGGGGGGCAAGAGCAGTTCTTC. The complete variable domain, with remaining parts taken from reference TRBV7-2 and TRBJ2-1, reads GAGVSQSPSNKVTEKGKDVELRCDPISGHTALYWYRQSLGQGLEFLIYFQGNSAPDKSGLPSDRFSAERTGGSVSTLTIQRTQQEDSAVYLCASSPELAGGQEQFFGPGTRLTVL.

This clone was detected only once. The chain joins TRBV3-1 (or the pseudogene TRBV3-2) to TRBJ2-1, with TRBD2 identical over 8 bases. V was pared by 1 base and J by 4 bases, with 9 bases of the junction left unmatched. The V gene's germline CDR1 is LGHDT and CDR2 YNNKEL (reference sequence). The CDR3 length is 17 residues. The CDR3 loop is CASSQGHSGSGYNEQFF. The CDR3 DNA reads TGTGCCAGCAGCCAAGGCCACAGCGGGAGTGGATACAATGAGCAGTTCTTC.

The rearrangement uses TRBV3-1 (or the pseudogene TRBV3-2) and TRBJ2-3, with 7 nucleotides matching TRBD2. The CDR3 covers 15 residues. The V and J ends lost 2 bases and 2 bases, in that order; junction bases with no gene match: 4. Looked up from germline, CDR1 is LGHDT and CDR2 is YNNKEL (reference sequence). CDR3 nucleotide sequence: TGTGCCAGCAGCCAACTTGCGGGGGTCACAGATACGCAGTATTTT. Translation gives CASSQLAGVTDTQYF.

CDR3 coding DNA: TGTGCCAGCAGCTTAGGTCCACTAGTGGGCGAGCAGTACTTC. Its protein is CASSLGPLVGEQYF. This sequence joins TRBV7-2 and TRBJ2-7; D may be TRBD2 (5 bases). Germline CDR1 SGHTA, CDR2 FQGNSA. The CDR3 contains 14 residues. V was pared by 1 base and J by 6 bases, with 13 bases between.

The chain is built from TRBV5-6 and TRBJ2-7; 9 nucleotides align to TRBD1. The J segment lost 4 bases and the V segment lost 4 bases, leaving 21 bases of the junction unmatched. Germline values: CDR1 SGHDT, CDR2 YYEEEE. There are 19 residues in the CDR3. The CDR3 sequence: CASSSLQGAGGDDWYEQYF. For the CDR3, the DNA is TGTGCCAGCAGCAGCCTACAGGGGGCCGGAGGGGATGACTGGTACGAGCAGTACTTC.

The chain carries TRBV7-9 and TRBJ2-1; TRBD1 might be the D (6 bases). The CDR3 covers 13 residues. The ends were cut back, 0 bases at V and 7 bases at J, with 7 bases in the middle. CDR1 SEHNR and CDR2 FQNEAQ come from the germline V gene (reference sequence). The CDR3 here is CASSLAGTNEQFF. As DNA, the CDR3 is TGTGCCAGCAGCTTAGCGGGGACAAATGAGCAGTTCTTC. The variable domain in full, with the rest retrieved from reference TRBV7-9 and TRBJ2-1, is DTGVSQNPRHKITKRGQNVTFRCDPISEHNRLYWYRQTLGQGPEFLTYFQNEAQLEKSRLLSDRFSAERPKGSFSTLEIQRTEQGDSAMYLCASSLAGTNEQFFGPGTRLTVL.

The V and J genes are TRBV12-3 or TRBV12-4 and TRBJ2-7; possible D gene TRBD1, 5 bases. The CDR3 length is 12 residues. V was clipped by 2 bases and J by 4 bases, with 6 bases between them. The CDR3 loop reads CASSLPGYEQYF. CDR3 bases: TGTGCCAGCAGTTTACCAGGGTACGAGCAGTACTTC.

This clone has a single count. This sequence joins TRBV28 and TRBJ1-2; tentative D call: TRBD1 (5 bases). V gave up 5 bases and J gave up 6 bases, with 22 bases separating them. The CDR3 is 16 residues long. Looked up from germline, CDR1 is MDHEN and CDR2 is SYDVKM. The CDR3 nucleotides read TGTGCCAGCAGTGCGTGGACGGGGGGGAGAGGTAATGGCTACACCTTC. Translated: CASSAWTGGRGNGYTF.

The chain couples TRBV2 to TRBJ2-3, with 10 bases that match TRBD2. Germline V gene lookup returns CDR1 SNHLY and CDR2 FYNNEI. This CDR3 region has 15 residues. After removal of 6 bases from V and 2 bases from J, the junction contained 5 bases not matched to a gene. CDR3 DNA sequence: TGTGCCAGCAGGAGACTAGCGGGCCTCACAGATACGCAGTATTTT. This gives the protein CASRRLAGLTDTQYF. The entire variable domain, with the rest obtained from reference TRBV2 and TRBJ2-3, is as follows: EPEVTQTPSHQVTQMGQEVILRCVPISNHLYFYWYRQILGQKVEFLVSFYNNEISEKSEIFDDQFSVERPDGSNFTLKIRSTKLEDSAMYFCASRRLAGLTDTQYFGPGTRLTVL.

This sequence joins TRBV5-1 and TRBJ2-7; TRBD2 matches at 11 bases. The CDR3 extends over 19 amino acids. Looked up from germline, CDR1 is SGHRS and CDR2 is YFSETQ. V was clipped by 0 bases and J by 7 bases; unmatched bases: 18. CDR3 amino acids: CASSLGQDYFSGRAREQYF. CDR3 DNA sequence: TGCGCCAGCAGCTTGGGACAAGATTACTTTAGCGGGAGGGCAAGGGAGCAGTACTTC.

This clone was seen only once. CDR3 loop: CATSEPRGGVGAFF. The CDR3 DNA is TGTGCCACCAGTGAACCGCGGGGGGGGGTTGGAGCTTTCTTT. This sequence joins TRBV24-1 and TRBJ1-1; possibly TRBD1 for D (5 bases). Trimming took 4 bases from V and 10 from J, leaving 18 bases between them. This CDR3 region has 14 residues. Germline lookup yields CDR1 KGHDR and CDR2 SFDVKD.

The chain has TRBV5-6 and TRBJ2-7, with D hard to call. Germline-derived CDR1 and CDR2 are SGHDT and YYEEEE. The V end lost 3 bases, the J end lost 3 bases, and 4 bases lay between the germline ends. There are 11 residues in the CDR3. In nucleotides, the CDR3 is TGTGCCAGCAGCTCCCACTACGAGCAGTACTTC. Its translation: CASSSHYEQYF.

This clone occurred once. The chain uses TRBV5-4 and TRBJ2-3, with a possible D match to TRBD1 (5 bases). Germline CDR1 SGHNT, CDR2 YYREEE (reference sequence). Trimming shortened V by 3 bases and J by 5 bases, and 10 bases separated the two germline ends. The CDR3 extends over 13 amino acids. CDR3 loop: CASSSDRLDTQYF. DNA for the CDR3: TGTGCCAGCAGCTCCGACAGACTAGATACGCAGTATTTT.

This sequence joins TRBV6-2 or TRBV6-3 and TRBJ2-3, with TRBD2 identical over 9 bases. The V segment lost 0 bases and the J segment 4 bases; nucleotides outside the gene matches: 5. The CDR3 loop spans 16 amino acids. Germline-derived CDR1 and CDR2 are MNHEY and SVGEGT. The CDR3 spells CASSYSGGGAPDTQYF. CDR3 DNA sequence: TGTGCCAGCAGTTACTCCGGCGGGGGGGCCCCAGATACGCAGTATTTT.

The sample holds one count of this clone. V gene TRBV18 combines with J gene TRBJ2-3; 9 bases map to TRBD2. V trimming: 6 bases; J trimming: 7 bases; junction bases outside the gene matches: 11. The CDR3 is made up of 15 amino acids. CDR1 and CDR2 from the germline V gene are KGHSH and LQKENI. CDR3 nucleotide sequence: TGTGCCAGCTCGCTTTCTTCTAGCGGGATAAATACGCAGTATTTT. It yields the protein CASSLSSSGINTQYF.

This clone came up a few times. The sample holds other DNA sequences that translate to the same CDR3. This chain joins TRBV29-1 and TRBJ2-2; D is unclear. The CDR3 extends over 14 amino acids. V gave up 0 bases and J gave up 6 bases, with 11 bases separating them. Per the germline V gene, CDR1 is SQVTM and CDR2 is ANQGSEA. CDR3 sequence (DNA): TGCAGCGTTGAAGATCCCTCAGGTCCCGGGGAGCTGTTTTTT. This encodes CSVEDPSGPGELFF.

The chain is built from TRBV9 and TRBJ2-3, with D hard to call. V gave up 0 bases and J gave up 4 bases, with 3 bases separating them. Germline-derived CDR1 and CDR2 are SGDLS and YYNGEE. This CDR3 region has 12 residues. CDR3 sequence reads: CASSVAADTQYF. CDR3 nucleotide sequence: TGTGCCAGCAGCGTAGCGGCAGATACGCAGTATTTT.

A word on this clone: The junction shows a germline mismatch at one end, possibly a read error. The V call is TRBV9, the J call TRBJ1-2; D unresolved. The V gene's germline CDR1 is SGDLS and CDR2 YYNGEE. The CDR3 runs to 13 residues. The CDR3 loop is CASSVVSGREGSF. Here the CDR3 DNA reads TGTGCCAGCAGCGTAGTTTCAGGTCGAGAGGGATCCTTC.

The chain has TRBV3-1 (or the pseudogene TRBV3-2) and TRBJ2-7, with TRBD2 matching 7 bases. The germline gives CDR1 LGHDT, CDR2 YNNKEL (reference sequence). V lost 0 bases to trimming and J lost 8 bases; unmatched junction nucleotides: 4. The CDR3 spans 13 residues. The CDR3 here is CASSQDKGGKQYF. The CDR3 region has the DNA TGTGCCAGCAGCCAAGATAAGGGAGGGAAGCAGTACTTC.

As for this clone: The same CDR3 can be traced to other DNA sequences in this sample. The DNA of the CDR3 is TGTGCCAGCAGCTTAAGGGGAGGAGCGGAGACCCAGTACTTC. Protein sequence: CASSLRGGAETQYF. The chain is built from TRBV7-9 and TRBJ2-5; the D gene is possibly TRBD2 (6 bases). The CDR3 runs to 14 residues. Trimming took off 2 bases at V and 5 bases at J, with 12 bases between the two ends. The germline V gene has CDR1 SEHNR and CDR2 FQNEAQ (reference sequence).

This clone was seen only once. This chain uses TRBV6-2 or TRBV6-3 with TRBJ2-5; 11 bases match TRBD1. The CDR3 is 15 amino acids. V gave up 6 bases and J gave up 5 bases; unmatched junction bases: 8. Per the germline V gene, CDR1 is MNHEY and CDR2 is SVGEGT. CDR3 sequence reads: CASSPFGTGGETQYF. For the CDR3, the DNA is TGTGCCAGCAGCCCGTTCGGGACAGGGGGTGAGACCCAGTACTTC.

The chain has TRBV7-6 and TRBJ2-2, with 12 nucleotides matching TRBD1. Germline V gene data show CDR1 as SGHVS and CDR2 as FNYEAQ. V was pared by 7 bases and J by 7 bases, with 10 bases of the junction left unmatched. The CDR3 length is 16 residues. The CDR3 nucleotides are TGTGCCAGCACAAAAAGCGGGACAGGGGGCGTCGGGGAGCTGTTTTTT. It specifies CASTKSGTGGVGELFF.

This clone was recorded only once. The chain carries TRBV28 and TRBJ1-1, with no clear D. The CDR3 totals 11 residues. The V and J ends lost 2 bases and 6 bases respectively, with 4 bases between them. Looked up from germline, CDR1 is MDHEN and CDR2 is SYDVKM. The CDR3 region is CASSLPAEAFF. In DNA form, the CDR3 reads TGTGCCAGCAGTTTACCGGCTGAAGCTTTCTTT.

This sequence joins TRBV11-1 and TRBJ1-2; no reliable D call. CDR1 and CDR2 from the germline V gene are SGHAT and FQDESV (reference sequence). This CDR3 spans 12 amino acids. Trimming stripped 4 bases from V and 4 bases from J, with 7 bases between. CDR3 residues: CASSSGIYGYTF. CDR3 nucleotides: TGTGCCAGCAGCTCCGGTATCTATGGCTACACCTTC.

This clone was recorded once. The chain carries TRBV11-2 and TRBJ2-2; 10 positions match TRBD2. The CDR3 runs 17 residues. Germline CDR1 is SGHAT and CDR2 is FQNNGV. The V gene end was trimmed by 2 bases and the J gene end by 0 bases; junction bases not matched to a gene: 3. The CDR3 DNA is TGTGCCAGCAGCTTACCACTAGCGGGGACGAACACCGGGGAGCTGTTTTTT. Translated: CASSLPLAGTNTGELFF.

The V and J genes are TRBV5-1 and TRBJ2-1; a weak D match, TRBD1 (5 bases). This CDR3 is built from 12 residues. The germline CDR1 and CDR2 sequences are SGHRS and YFSETQ. Trimming removed 0 bases at V and 10 bases at J, with 8 bases between. The CDR3, as DNA: TGCGCCAGCAGCTTGGGGTCAGGGGAGCAGTTCTTC. Protein product: CASSLGSGEQFF.

V gene TRBV7-9 combines with J gene TRBJ2-1, with 7 bases aligning to TRBD2. Germline lookup yields CDR1 SEHNR and CDR2 FQNEAQ (reference sequence). The CDR3 is 16 residues long. With V trimmed by 5 bases and J by 0 bases, 7 bases remained unmatched. As DNA, the CDR3 is TGTGCCAGCAGCCCCCGGGAGGCCTACTCCTACAATGAGCAGTTCTTC. It specifies CASSPREAYSYNEQFF.

The V gene is TRBV19, the J gene TRBJ1-3; 7 positions agree with TRBD1. CDR1 is LNHDA and CDR2 is SQIVND in the germline V gene (reference sequence). The CDR3 covers 14 residues. Trimming at V came to 6 bases and at J to 4 bases, leaving 6 bases not matched to a gene. The CDR3 region is CASSTGAEGNTIYF. The CDR3 bases are TGTGCCAGTAGCACAGGGGCAGAGGGAAACACCATATATTTT.

The rearrangement joins TRBV18 to TRBJ2-7; the D gene is possibly TRBD2 (5 bases). The V gene's germline CDR1 is KGHSH and CDR2 LQKENI. The V end was cut by 2 bases, the J end by 7 bases, with 21 bases between. CDR3 length equals 16 residues. The CDR3 DNA reads as TGTGCCAGCTCACCAAGTCCTTGGTTCGGCGGCGGGGAGCAGTACTTC. This translates into CASSPSPWFGGGEQYF.